This TCR beta chain originates from a study of memory B cells and T cells in multiple sclerosis. On this clone: What it binds is unknown.

Generated by immunoSEQ multiplex PCR, the TCRdb table keeps only in-frame clones and is missing some. The sample lists roughly 45,000 clones; more than 65% were seen once. Separate sequencing covered autoproliferating (CFSE-dim) and non-proliferating (CFSE-high) T cells from stimulus-free culture. Replicate wells were pooled after about seven days of stimulus-free culture of 40 million to 65 million CFSE-labeled PBMCs. The ends were cut back, 1 base at V and 0 bases at J, with 11 bases in the middle. The CDR3 is 15 amino acids. Germline CDR1 is GTSNPN and CDR2 is SVGIG (reference sequence). The chain uses TRBV30 and TRBJ2-3, with D possibly being TRBD2 (6 bases). The source of this sequence is a human donor with multiple sclerosis. Specimen: PBMCs from blood kept in culture. In nucleotides, the CDR3 is TGTGCCTGGAGTGCGTTAGCGGCAAGCACAGATACGCAGTATTTT. Protein product: CAWSALAASTDTQYF. Complete variable domain (other parts from reference TRBV30 and TRBJ2-3): SQTIHQWPATLVQPVGSPLSLECTVEGTSNPNLYWYRQAAGRGLQLLFYSVGIGQISSEVPQNLSASRPQDRQFILSSKKLLLSDSGFYLCAWSALAASTDTQYFGPGTRLTVL.